The rows below give T cell receptor beta chains drawn from one sample of a study of blood T cell repertoires in COVID-19. Assay used: immunoSEQ multiplex PCR; TCRdb lists only in-frame clones, some missing. The sample yields 250,000 to 350,000 clones, 80% to 85% seen once. Sequencing was done on a sample of peripheral blood. The origin of the receptors is a person aged 65 to 85 with COVID-19, enrolled during active disease. Each CDR3 is given with its conserved first and last residue. D genes are given only for firm matches. For some rows the clone size is stated as once, few or many, or as a class when expanded; others skip it.

.,TRBV19,.,TRBJ1-6,TGTGCCAGTAGTATGGACGGTACGGGATCACCCCTCCACTTT,CASSMDGTGSPLHF
.,TRBV3-1/TRBV3-2,few,TRBJ2-1,TGTGCCAGCAGCCCACGGGCTGGACTCAACAATGAGCAGTTCTTC,CASSPRAGLNNEQFF
.,TRBV5-1,.,TRBJ1-1,TGCGCCAGCAGCGATTACGGGGTGGCAGCTTTCTTT,CASSDYGVAAFF
.,TRBV12-3/TRBV12-4,.,TRBJ2-3,TGTGCCAGCAGTTTTCAAGATACGCAGTATTTT,CASSFQDTQYF
.,TRBV6-1,once,TRBJ1-5,TGTGCCAGCAGTGAACAAGGGGGTGATCAGCCCCAGCATTTT,CASSEQGGDQPQHF
.,TRBV3-1/TRBV3-2,.,TRBJ2-2,TGTGCCAGCAGAAAAACAAAGGGACTGATCACCGGGGAGCTGTTTTTT,CASRKTKGLITGELFF
.,TRBV4-3,.,TRBJ1-2,TGCGCCAGCAGCCAAGGCGACAGGAGCTATGGCTACACCTTC,CASSQGDRSYGYTF
.,TRBV19,.,TRBJ2-1,TGTGCCAGTAGTCTCGCATCGGAGATTGAGCAGTTCTTC,CASSLASEIEQFF
TRBD2,TRBV7-3,.,TRBJ2-3,TGTGCCAGCAGCCAGGGACTAGCGGGTGGCACAGATACGCAGTATTTT,CASSQGLAGGTDTQYF
TRBD1,TRBV18,.,TRBJ2-7,TGTGCCAGCTCACCGCCGGGACAGGGGGACTACGAGCAGTACTTC,CASSPPGQGDYEQYF
TRBD1,TRBV7-2,.,TRBJ2-5,TGTGCCAGCAGCTCCCGGGACAGGGGTCGAGAGACCCAGTACTTC,CASSSRDRGRETQYF
.,TRBV7-9,few,TRBJ2-3,TGTGCCAGCGGGGCAACCTGGCCGGGAGATACGCAGTATTTT,CASGATWPGDTQYF
.,TRBV19,.,TRBJ1-5,TGTGCCAGTACCTCCTGGGCCGATAGCAATCAGCCCCAGCATTTT,CASTSWADSNQPQHF
.,TRBV6-5,.,TRBJ1-1,TGTGCCAGCAGTCGCCACATGAACACTGAAGCTTTCTTT,CASSRHMNTEAFF
.,TRBV18,.,TRBJ1-5,TGTGCCAGCTCACCGGCCGCTAATCAGCCCCAGCATTTT,CASSPAANQPQHF
.,TRBV12-3/TRBV12-4,.,TRBJ2-5,TGTGCCAGCAGTGATCTTGGAGGCGTGACCCAGTACTTC,CASSDLGGVTQYF
.,TRBV7-2,.,TRBJ2-1,TGTGCCAGCAGCTTAGACAGGGACCCCTACAATGAGCAGTTCTTC,CASSLDRDPYNEQFF
.,TRBV7-3,few,TRBJ1-5,TGTGCCAGCAGCTTAACGGGAGGGGTTCACAATCAGCCCCAGCATTTT,CASSLTGGVHNQPQHF